This TCR beta chain was sequenced during a study of blood T cell repertoires in COVID-19 (dated by TCRdb to the early 2020s). General notes on the study: The collaborator samples originated in the United States, Italy and Spain and spanned the acute and convalescent phases of COVID-19. The material from the prospective study consisted of cDNA or gDNA derived from T cells, B-cell-depleted T cells, or PBMCs. The dataset comprised deeply sampled blood TCRbeta repertoires from subjects exposed to, actively infected with, or recovered from COVID-19. The repertoires were made available in a free public database intended to serve as a resource for research on the immune response to SARS-CoV-2. Samples were obtained from the ongoing ImmuneRACE study (first 160 participants) and from 1,200 or so subjects provided by 6 global collaborators. Nearly every sample came with metadata listing a de-identified subject ID, COVID-19 status, age in years and sex. Where available, HLA class I and class II types were obtained from metadata supplied by the sample provider rather than from assay-based typing. Here is what the overall study found, with its caveats: The quantity of clinical and demographic metadata differed by source and by participant and was supplied without curation.

TCRbeta CDR3 regions were amplified from genomic DNA by means of the immunoSEQ Assay, a bias-controlled multiplex PCR. The authors' pipeline ran thus. The number of nucleated cells in each sample was estimated by amplification of reference gene primers within the assay. To quantify the absolute abundance of each unique TCRbeta CDR3 rearrangement, sequence reads were collapsed and filtered. For each sample, productive Simpson clonality was calculated as the square root of Simpson's diversity index over productive rearrangements. TCRdb took this table from immuneACCESS and kept in-frame rearrangements with V and J called. Such tables lack part of the clones; where checked against another copy, unresolved V genes explain under half of the gap, and the rest is unexplained. That table is the source of V, J and clone size, and D and trimming were worked out from the DNA. The sample table contains roughly 240,000 clones; only one count was recorded for 82% of them. Together, the top ten hold approximately 4.5% of the sample.

Details on this clone: Its antigen is currently not known. No base-level quality is on record; no much larger clone is a single base apart.

V drops 2 bases and J drops 4 bases, leaving 11 bases in between. The germline V gene gives CDR1 as MDHEN and CDR2 as SYDVKM. CDR3 length: 14 amino acids, cysteine to phenylalanine. Left in the record is the CDR3 DNA by itself, 42 bases read in frame from the first base. Collaborating institutions collected whole blood in K2EDTA tubes following their own protocols. For TCRbeta analysis, collaborators shipped samples as frozen whole blood, isolated PBMCs, or DNA extracted from either of those sample types. Sample: peripheral blood. The TCR was taken from a woman aged 70-85 years with acute or convalescent COVID-19. The chain was built from TRBV28 and TRBJ1-2, and TRBD1 may be the D gene, going by 5 matching bases. The nucleotide sequence is TGTGCCAGCAGTTTAATGGCAGGGATCTATGGCTACACCTTC. It translates to CASSLMAGIYGYTF.